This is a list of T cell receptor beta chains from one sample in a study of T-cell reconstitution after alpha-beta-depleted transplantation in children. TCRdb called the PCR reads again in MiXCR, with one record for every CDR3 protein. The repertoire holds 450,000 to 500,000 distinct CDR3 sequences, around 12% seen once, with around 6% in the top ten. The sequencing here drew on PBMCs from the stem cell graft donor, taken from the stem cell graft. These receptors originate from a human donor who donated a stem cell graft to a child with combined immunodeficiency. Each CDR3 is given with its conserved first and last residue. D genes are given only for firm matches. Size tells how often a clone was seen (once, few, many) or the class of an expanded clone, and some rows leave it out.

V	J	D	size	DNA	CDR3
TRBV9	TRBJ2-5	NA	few	TGTGCCAGCAGCGGGGACACGTTTGCTGAGACCCAGTACTTC	CASSGDTFAETQYF
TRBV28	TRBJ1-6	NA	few	TGTGCCTGGGGGGCCTCGGGGGGTAATTCACCCCTCCACTTT	CAWGASGGNSPLHF
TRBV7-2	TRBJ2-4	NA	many	TGTGCCAGCAGCTTAGCCCCCGGGAACATTCAGTACTTC	CASSLAPGNIQYF
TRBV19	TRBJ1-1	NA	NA	TGTGCCAGTTGGACGGATAAAGGTGAAGCTTTCTTT	CASWTDKGEAFF
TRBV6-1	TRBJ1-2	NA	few	TGTGCCAGCAGTGTAACGTCCGGGGTAATTATCCGTGGCTACACCTTC	CASSVTSGVIIRGYTF
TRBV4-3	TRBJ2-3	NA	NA	TGCGCCAGCAGCCAAGATCCGAGGAGAAGCACAGATACGCAGTATTTT	CASSQDPRRSTDTQYF
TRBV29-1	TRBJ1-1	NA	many	TGCAGCGCTTCCCCACCTGAAGCTTTCTTT	CSASPPEAFF
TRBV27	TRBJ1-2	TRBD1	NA	TGTGCCAGCAGTCTGGGACAGGACTCTGGCTACACCTTC	CASSLGQDSGYTF
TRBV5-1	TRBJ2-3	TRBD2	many	TGCGCCAGCAGCTCCACTAGCGGGGCAACAGATACGCAGTATTTT	CASSSTSGATDTQYF
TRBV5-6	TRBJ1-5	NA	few	TGTGCCATCCGGGCTCAGCCCCAGCATTTT	CAIRAQPQHF
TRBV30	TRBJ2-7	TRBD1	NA	TGTGCCTGGAGGTCAGACAGGGTAAACGAGCAGTACTTC	CAWRSDRVNEQYF
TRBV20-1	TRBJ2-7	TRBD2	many	TGCAGTGCTAGAGGGGCGGGAGTCGAGCAGTACTTC	CSARGAGVEQYF
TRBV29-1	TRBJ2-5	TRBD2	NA	TGCAGCGTACCGGGACTAGCAGGAAAAGAGACCCAGTACTTC	CSVPGLAGKETQYF
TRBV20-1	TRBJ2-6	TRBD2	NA	TGCAGTGCTAGAAGGGGACTAGCGGGAGGGCCTGGGGCCAACGTCCTGACTTTC	CSARRGLAGGPGANVLTF
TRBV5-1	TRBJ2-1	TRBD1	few	TGCGCCAGCAGCCCCGACAGGGGCGTCCACAATGAGCAGTTCTTC	CASSPDRGVHNEQFF